The clone carrying this TCR beta chain was seen a few times. This sample is drawn from a study of T cell repertoires in ileal Crohn's disease. Stated time point: inflamed ileum from the surgical specimen. Repertoires were generated with immunoSEQ multiplex PCR, while TCRdb's copy carries only in-frame clones and drops some. In the table there are 15,000 or so clones, about 76% of which are singletons. CDR3 length equals 11 residues. Germline CDR1 SEHNR, CDR2 FQNEAQ (reference sequence). With 11 bases removed from V and 8 bases from J, the gap between germline ends came to 10 bases. The clonotype originates from an adult with Crohn's disease. The V gene is TRBV7-9, the J gene TRBJ1-6; no reliable D call. Source material: ileal tissue. CDR3 residues: CAVEQDSPLHF. Written as DNA, the CDR3 is TGTGCCGTCGAACAAGATTCACCCCTCCACTTT.